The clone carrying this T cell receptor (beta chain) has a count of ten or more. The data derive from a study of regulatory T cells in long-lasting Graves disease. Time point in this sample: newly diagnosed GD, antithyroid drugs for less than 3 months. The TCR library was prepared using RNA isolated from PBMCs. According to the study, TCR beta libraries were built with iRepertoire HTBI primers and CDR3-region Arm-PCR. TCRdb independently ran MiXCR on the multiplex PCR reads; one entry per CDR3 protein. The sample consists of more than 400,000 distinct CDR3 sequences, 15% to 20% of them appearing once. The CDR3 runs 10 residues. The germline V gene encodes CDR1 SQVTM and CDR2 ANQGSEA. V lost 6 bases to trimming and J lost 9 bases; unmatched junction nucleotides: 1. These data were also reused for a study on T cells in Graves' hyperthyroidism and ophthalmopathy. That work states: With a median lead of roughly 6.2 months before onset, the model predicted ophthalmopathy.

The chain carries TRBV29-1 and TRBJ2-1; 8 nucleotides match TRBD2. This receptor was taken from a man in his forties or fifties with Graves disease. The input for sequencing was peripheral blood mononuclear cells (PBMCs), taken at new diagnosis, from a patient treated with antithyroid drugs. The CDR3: CSVAGAEQFF. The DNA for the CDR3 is TGCAGCGTAGCGGGAGCTGAGCAGTTCTTC.